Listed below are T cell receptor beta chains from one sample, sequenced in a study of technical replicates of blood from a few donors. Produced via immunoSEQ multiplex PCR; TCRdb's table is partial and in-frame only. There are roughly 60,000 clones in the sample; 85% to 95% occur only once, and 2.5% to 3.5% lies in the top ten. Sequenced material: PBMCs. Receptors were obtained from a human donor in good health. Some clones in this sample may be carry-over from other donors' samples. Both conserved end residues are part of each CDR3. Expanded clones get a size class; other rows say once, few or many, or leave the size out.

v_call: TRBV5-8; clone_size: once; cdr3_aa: CASSSGTGGSNEKLFF
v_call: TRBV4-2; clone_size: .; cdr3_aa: CASSQEQGLAYGYTF
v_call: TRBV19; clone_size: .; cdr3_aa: CASSPRDRRSYEQYF
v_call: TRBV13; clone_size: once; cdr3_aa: CASSLRTGKEVYEQYF
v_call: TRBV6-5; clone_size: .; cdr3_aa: CASRTLDRDNSPLHF
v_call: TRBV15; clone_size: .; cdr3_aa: CATSGTARDTEAFF
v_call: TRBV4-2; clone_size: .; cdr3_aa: CASRAGGRTNEKLFF
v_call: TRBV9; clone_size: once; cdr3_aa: CASSSQAGDGMDEQYF
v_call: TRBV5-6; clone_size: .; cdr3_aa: CASSGGTWGTQYF
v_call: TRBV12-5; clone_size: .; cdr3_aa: CASGLGLAGGFSTDTQYF
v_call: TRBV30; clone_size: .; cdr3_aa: CAWAGQNSYTF
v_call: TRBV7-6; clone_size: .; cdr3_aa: CAVTSGGFETQYF
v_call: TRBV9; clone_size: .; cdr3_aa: CASPLTGVDEQFF
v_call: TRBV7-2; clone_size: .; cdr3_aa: CASSPNTRQGMTQYF
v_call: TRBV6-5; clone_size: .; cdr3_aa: CASSYSITGQEGKLFF
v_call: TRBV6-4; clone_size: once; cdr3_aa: CASYLDRGFPYNSPLHF
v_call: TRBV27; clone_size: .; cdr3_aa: CASSATGSYNEQFF
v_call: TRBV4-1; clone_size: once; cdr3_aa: CASSQGTDQPQHF